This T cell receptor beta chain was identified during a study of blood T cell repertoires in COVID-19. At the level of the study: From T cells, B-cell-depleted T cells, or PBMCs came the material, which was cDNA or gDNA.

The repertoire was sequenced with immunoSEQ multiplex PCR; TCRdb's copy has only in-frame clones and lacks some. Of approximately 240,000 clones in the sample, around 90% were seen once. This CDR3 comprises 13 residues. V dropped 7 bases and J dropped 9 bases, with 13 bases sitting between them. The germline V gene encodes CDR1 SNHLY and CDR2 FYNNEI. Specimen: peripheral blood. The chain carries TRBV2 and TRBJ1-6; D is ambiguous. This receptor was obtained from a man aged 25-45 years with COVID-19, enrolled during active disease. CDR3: CASTATGSSPLHF. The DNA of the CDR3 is TGTGCCAGCACTGCTACCGGTTCTTCACCCCTCCACTTT.